A single sample gave rise to the 22 T cell receptor beta chains below, sequenced in a study of cytomegalovirus exposure and HLA in healthy donors. PCR involved 60 Vbeta and 13 Jbeta primers. Profiling relied on immunoSEQ multiplex PCR, and the TCRdb table lists in-frame clones only, not all of them. The repertoire table contains just over 150,000 clones. The sequencing sample was made of PBMCs. Receptors originate from a man aged 30 to 39 in good health and CMV-seronegative.

The gene calls are TRBV5-1 and TRBJ2-7, with 10 bases that match TRBD2. Germline loops: CDR1 SGHRS, CDR2 YFSETQ. The CDR3 loop spans 15 amino acids. Trimming took 0 bases from V and 4 from J; bases not matched to a gene: 4. CDR3 region: CASSLVSGRSYEQYF. The CDR3 DNA follows: TGCGCCAGCAGCTTGGTTAGCGGGAGGAGTTACGAGCAGTACTTC.

The CDR3 region is CASSRQGVKTQYF. CDR3 DNA: TGTGCCAGCAGCAGACAGGGGGTGAAGACCCAGTACTTC. This chain uses TRBV6-5 with TRBJ2-5; 9 bases align to TRBD1. The V gene end was trimmed by 6 bases and the J gene end by 6 bases; junction bases not matched to a gene: 5. The germline V gene encodes CDR1 MNHEY and CDR2 SVGAGI. This CDR3 has 13 amino acids.

The chain combines TRBV27 with TRBJ2-7; 8 nucleotides agree with TRBD2. The V gene end was trimmed by 6 bases and the J gene end by 12 bases; junction bases not matched to a gene: 13. The V gene's germline CDR1 is MNHEY and CDR2 SMNVEV (reference sequence). The CDR3 runs 13 residues. CDR3 protein: CASSYSPRLAPYF. The CDR3, as DNA: TGTGCCAGCAGCTATTCCCCTCGACTAGCGCCGTACTTC.

The genes are TRBV7-9 and TRBJ1-2; D is possibly TRBD1 (5 bases). Germline CDR1 is SEHNR and CDR2 is FQNEAQ (reference sequence). The CDR3 has 16 amino acids. V was pared by 0 bases and J by 8 bases, with 19 bases between. The CDR3, as DNA: TGTGCCAGCAGCTTAGCGTCGCAGGGCAGGGCGGGAGGCTACACCTTC. Protein sequence: CASSLASQGRAGGYTF. Together with reference TRBV7-9 and TRBJ1-2, the CDR3 gives the full variable domain: DTGVSQNPRHKITKRGQNVTFRCDPISEHNRLYWYRQTLGQGPEFLTYFQNEAQLEKSRLLSDRFSAERPKGSFSTLEIQRTEQGDSAMYLCASSLASQGRAGGYTFGSGTRLTVV.

The chain joins TRBV4-1 to TRBJ1-5, with a tentative D call TRBD1 (5 bases). Per germline, CDR1 MGHRA and CDR2 YSYEKL. CDR3 size: 15 residues. V was shortened by 0 bases and J by 9 bases, with 15 bases between the two germline ends. CDR3 in DNA: TGCGCCAGCAGCCAAGATTGGAGGGGCGATCGGCCCCAGCATTTT. This sequence encodes CASSQDWRGDRPQHF.

The V call is TRBV15, the J call TRBJ2-5; 8 bases are shared with TRBD1. Germline-derived CDR1 and CDR2 are LNHNV and YYDKDF (reference sequence). J was trimmed by 5 bases and V by 4 bases; bases with no gene match: 9. The CDR3 length is 15 residues. The CDR3 loop is CATSITRQGSETQYF. The CDR3 DNA sequence: TGTGCCACCAGCATAACCAGACAGGGGAGCGAGACCCAGTACTTC.

The V and J genes are TRBV19 and TRBJ1-5, with D maybe TRBD1 (5 bases). This CDR3 has 13 residues. Trimming stripped 2 bases from V and 7 bases from J, with 9 bases between. In germline, CDR1 is LNHDA, CDR2 SQIVND (reference sequence). The CDR3 nucleotides are TGTGCCAGTAGTATATCAGGGTCCCAGCCCCAGCATTTT. Encoded protein: CASSISGSQPQHF.

The chain has TRBV4-3 and TRBJ1-2; unclear D gene. Trimming removed 0 bases at V and 4 bases at J, with 15 bases between. CDR3 length: 16 residues. Germline V gene lookup returns CDR1 LGHNA and CDR2 YSLEER. The DNA for the CDR3 is TGCGCCAGCAGCCAAGATCGGGAAGGGTTTTCCTATGGCTACACCTTC. As protein: CASSQDREGFSYGYTF.

Notes on this clone: This CDR3 is also generated by other DNA sequences in the sample. J is TRBJ1-5 and V is TRBV27; maybe TRBD1 (5 bases). Deletions cut 2 bases from V and 2 bases from J, with 10 bases between. CDR1 is MNHEY, CDR2 SMNVEV, per germline (reference sequence). This CDR3 contains 15 residues. The CDR3 sequence is CASSLGGKGNQPQHF. The CDR3 DNA follows: TGTGCCAGCAGTTTAGGGGGGAAGGGCAATCAGCCCCAGCATTTT.

The chain carries TRBV7-9 and TRBJ1-1; D is uncertain. The CDR3 is 13 residues long. Trimming shortened V by 2 bases and J by 4 bases, and 8 bases separated the two germline ends. The V gene's germline CDR1 is SEHNR and CDR2 FQNEAQ (reference sequence). Written as DNA, the CDR3 is TGTGCCAGCAGCTTACCCGGTGGCACTGAAGCTTTCTTT. This sequence encodes CASSLPGGTEAFF.

The chain couples TRBV9 to TRBJ2-1, with 8 bases matching TRBD2. The CDR3 sequence is 16 residues long. Looked up from germline, CDR1 is SGDLS and CDR2 is YYNGEE. The trim removed 0 bases at V and 2 bases at J, leaving 4 bases unmatched. The CDR3 DNA is TGTGCCAGCAGCGTAGGGGGTAGCGGGGCCTACAATGAGCAGTTCTTC. This sequence encodes CASSVGGSGAYNEQFF.

J is TRBJ2-1 and V is TRBV5-1; TRBD2 agrees at 7 bases. Germline V gene lookup returns CDR1 SGHRS and CDR2 YFSETQ. CDR3 length equals 12 residues. V shed 4 bases and J 7 bases; nucleotides not matched to a gene: 2. CDR3 in amino acids: CASSTLANEQFF. The CDR3 nucleotides read TGCGCCAGCAGCACACTAGCGAATGAGCAGTTCTTC.

V and J are TRBV7-8 and TRBJ2-2; 15 nucleotides agree with TRBD2. The CDR3 is 18 residues long. J was trimmed by 4 bases and V by 4 bases; bases with no gene match: 7. CDR1 and CDR2 (germline): SGHVS, FQNEAQ. CDR3 nucleotides: TGTGCCAGCAGCTCAGGACTAGCGGGAGGGCCGAGCACCGGGGAGCTGTTTTTT. Amino acids: CASSSGLAGGPSTGELFF.

The chain recombines TRBV5-6 with TRBJ1-5, with 8 bases aligning to TRBD1. V dropped 7 bases and J dropped 3; count of bases not matched to a gene: 9. The CDR3 is 15 amino acids. The germline V gene has CDR1 SGHDT and CDR2 YYEEEE. The CDR3: CASSTGGRDNQPQHF. Written as DNA, the CDR3 is TGTGCCAGCTCTACAGGGGGAAGGGACAATCAGCCCCAGCATTTT.

This chain connects TRBV7-2 to TRBJ1-6; maybe TRBD1 (5 bases). With 3 bases removed from V and 8 bases from J, the gap between germline ends came to 8 bases. Germline V gene sequence: CDR1 SGHTA, CDR2 FQGNSA. The CDR3 spans 13 residues. The CDR3 DNA reads TGTGCCAGCAGCTTGACAGTGTATTCACCCCTCCACTTT. This codes for CASSLTVYSPLHF.

The V call is TRBV6-1, the J call TRBJ2-3; TRBD2 agrees at 11 bases. This CDR3 has 15 amino acids. The germline gives CDR1 MNHNS, CDR2 SASEGT. The J segment lost 3 bases and the V segment lost 6 bases, leaving 5 bases of the junction unmatched. CDR3 nucleotide sequence: TGTGCCAGCAGACAGACTAGCGGGATAACAGATACGCAGTATTTT. It is translated as CASRQTSGITDTQYF.

The gene calls are TRBV19 and TRBJ2-1, with D possibly TRBD1 on 5 matching bases. CDR3 length equals 13 residues. V lost 3 bases and J 5 bases, leaving 8 bases between the germline ends. CDR1 and CDR2 (germline): LNHDA, SQIVND (reference sequence). The CDR3 DNA sequence: TGTGCCAGTAGTATCTCACAGGACAATGAGCAGTTCTTC. This sequence encodes CASSISQDNEQFF.

The V and J genes are TRBV19 and TRBJ1-2; D ambiguous. Germline V gene data show CDR1 as LNHDA and CDR2 as SQIVND (reference sequence). There are 15 residues in the CDR3. Trimming shortened V by 8 bases and J by 3 bases, and 19 bases separated the two germline ends. The CDR3 reads CASGPSRGWDYGYTF. CDR3 in DNA: TGTGCCAGTGGTCCCTCTCGGGGTTGGGACTATGGCTACACCTTC.

The V and J genes are TRBV19 and TRBJ2-1, with TRBD2 identical over 9 bases. Unmatched junction bases numbered 7, after V lost 3 bases and J lost 7 bases. Germline CDR1 reads LNHDA; CDR2 reads SQIVND (reference sequence). The CDR3 extends over 15 amino acids. The CDR3 DNA is TGTGCCAGTAGTATTGGAGCGGGAGGAGCAAATGAGCAGTTCTTC. Its protein product is CASSIGAGGANEQFF.

This rearrangement joins TRBV25-1 to TRBJ2-1, with 8 bases matching TRBD1. The CDR3 is 15 amino acids. V lost 5 bases, J lost 8 bases, and 11 bases stayed unmatched. Germline V gives CDR1 MGHDK, CDR2 SYGVNS. CDR3 DNA sequence: TGTGCCAGCAGTCCCCCCGGGACAGGACGCCATGAGCAGTTCTTC. Translated: CASSPPGTGRHEQFF.

The rearrangement joins TRBV5-1 to TRBJ2-5; D is undetermined. V dropped 0 bases and J dropped 5 bases, with 17 bases sitting between them. The CDR3 is made up of 16 amino acids. CDR1 and CDR2 (germline): SGHRS, YFSETQ. The CDR3 DNA reads as TGCGCCAGCAGCTTGGATCCTAGGCCCAATCTGGAGACCCAGTACTTC. This translates into CASSLDPRPNLETQYF. The full variable domain, its missing parts supplied by reference TRBV5-1 and TRBJ2-5, is KAGVTQTPRYLIKTRGQQVTLSCSPISGHRSVSWYQQTPGQGLQFLFEYFSETQRNKGNFPGRFSGRQFSNSRSEMNVSTLELGDSALYLCASSLDPRPNLETQYFGPGTRLLVL.

The chain uses TRBV6-1 and TRBJ1-5, with TRBD1 matching 9 bases. V was clipped by 5 bases and J by 4 bases; unmatched bases: 6. The germline gives CDR1 MNHNS, CDR2 SASEGT. This CDR3 has 15 residues. CDR3 loop: CASSQTGGPNQPQHF. DNA of the CDR3: TGTGCCAGCAGTCAGACAGGGGGTCCTAATCAGCCCCAGCATTTT.